This TCR beta chain originates from a study of beta chain features in type 1 diabetes. The study's findings and limits: Within each of all four CD4+ subsets, Type 1 diabetes patients had TCRB CDR3s that were moderately but significantly shorter. Researchers reported that naive, central memory and Treg TCRB repertoires appeared more similar in patients than in healthy donors.

The CDR3 covers 15 residues. Germline V gives CDR1 SGHTA, CDR2 FQGNSA. Germline trimming cut 10 bases from V and 2 bases from J; bases unmatched to any gene: 7. Comment on this clone: The antigen remains undetermined.

Every participating donor gave one draw, a heparinised blood sample averaging about 120 mL. Expressed TCRB transcripts were sequenced because the isolated RNA had all been reverse transcribed beforehand. TCRdb's copy holds only in-frame clones and misses some; the assay was immunoSEQ multiplex PCR. Of about 290,000 clones listed, 8% were seen once; the top ten hold approximately 0.93%. This sequence originates from a woman aged 18 to 35 in good health. The chain joins TRBV7-2 to TRBJ2-6, with 8 bases that match TRBD1. The sample consisted of central memory CD4+ T cells from blood. CDR3 sequence: CATLKTGAGANVLTF. The CDR3 bases are TGTGCCACCTTGAAGACAGGGGCTGGGGCCAACGTCCTGACTTTC.